These 5 T cell receptor beta chains were all obtained from the same sample, sequenced in a study of T-cell memory formation after mild COVID-19. TCRdb called the 5' RACE reads again in MiXCR, with one record for every CDR3 protein. Of hundreds of thousands of distinct CDR3 sequences in the sample, about 15% were seen once. The sequencing input was PBMCs or a T cell subset sorted from them (not recorded which). The receptors here all came from a man between 18 and 29 years old who had mild COVID-19 (a few samples of this study predate the infection). Cell type and time point are not known.

The chain recombines TRBV20-1 with TRBJ2-3; D ambiguous. V lost 3 bases and J 6 bases, leaving 4 bases between the germline ends. Germline values: CDR1 DFQATT, CDR2 SNEGSKA (reference sequence). The CDR3 runs 10 residues. For the CDR3, the DNA is TGCAGTGCTAGGGTTGATACGCAGTATTTT. Its protein product is CSARVDTQYF.

The J gene is TRBJ2-5, the V gene TRBV5-1; TRBD1 aligns across 10 bases. CDR1 is SGHRS and CDR2 is YFSETQ in the germline V gene. The CDR3 totals 14 residues. The ends lost 4 bases at V and 5 bases at J; junction bases unmatched: 5. This chain's CDR3 is CASSPGQGVETQYF. The DNA for the CDR3 is TGCGCCAGCAGCCCCGGACAGGGGGTGGAGACCCAGTACTTC.

This sequence joins TRBV27 and TRBJ1-2; D unclear. Germline V CDR1 and CDR2: MNHEY, SMNVEV (reference sequence). This CDR3 is 14 amino acids long. Trimming stripped 8 bases from V and 5 bases from J, with 18 bases between. CDR3 DNA: TGTGCCAGCCGCAGCTCGGGTTGGGGATATGGCTACACCTTC. This translates into CASRSSGWGYGYTF.

This clonotype was recorded a few times. The chain carries TRBV25-1 and TRBJ1-1, with D perhaps matching TRBD1 (5 bases). Trimming took 3 bases from V and 5 from J, leaving 16 bases between them. From germline, CDR1 is MGHDK and CDR2 SYGVNS. The CDR3 is 15 residues long. CDR3 amino acids: CASSDPSRGWTEAFF. In DNA, the CDR3 is TGTGCCAGCAGTGACCCCTCCCGGGGGTGGACTGAAGCTTTCTTT. Full variable domain (rest looked up from reference TRBV25-1 and TRBJ1-1): EADIYQTPRYLVIGTGKKITLECSQTMGHDKMYWYQQDPGMELHLIHYSYGVNSTEKGDLSSESTVSRIRTEHFPLTLESARPSHTSQYLCASSDPSRGWTEAFFGQGTRLTVV.

The sample holds many counts of this clonotype. The V gene is TRBV20-1, the J gene TRBJ2-3; 8 nucleotides agree with TRBD2. The CDR3 spans 14 residues. Germline V gene lookup returns CDR1 DFQATT and CDR2 SNEGSKA (reference sequence). V shed 0 bases and J 4 bases; nucleotides not matched to a gene: 3. The CDR3 protein is CSARDGTSSDTQYF. CDR3 nucleotide sequence: TGCAGTGCTAGAGATGGGACTAGTTCAGATACGCAGTATTTT.